This T cell receptor beta chain was found in a study of blood T cell repertoires in COVID-19. Looking at the study overall: The United States, Italy and Spain supplied acute and convalescent COVID-19 samples.

TCRdb's table, derived via immunoSEQ multiplex PCR, lists solely in-frame clones and lacks some. Of fewer than 350,000 clones listed, roughly 86% are singletons. V was pared by 6 bases and J by 2 bases, with 10 bases between. CDR1 and CDR2 from the germline V gene are MNHEY and SVGAGI. The CDR3 is made up of 13 amino acids. This TCR came from a man aged 40-55 years with active or convalescent COVID-19. Sequenced sample: peripheral blood. The chain couples TRBV6-5 to TRBJ2-5, with no clear D. This CDR3 reads CASRASPQETQYF. The CDR3, as DNA: TGTGCCAGCAGGGCCTCCCCACAAGAGACCCAGTACTTC.